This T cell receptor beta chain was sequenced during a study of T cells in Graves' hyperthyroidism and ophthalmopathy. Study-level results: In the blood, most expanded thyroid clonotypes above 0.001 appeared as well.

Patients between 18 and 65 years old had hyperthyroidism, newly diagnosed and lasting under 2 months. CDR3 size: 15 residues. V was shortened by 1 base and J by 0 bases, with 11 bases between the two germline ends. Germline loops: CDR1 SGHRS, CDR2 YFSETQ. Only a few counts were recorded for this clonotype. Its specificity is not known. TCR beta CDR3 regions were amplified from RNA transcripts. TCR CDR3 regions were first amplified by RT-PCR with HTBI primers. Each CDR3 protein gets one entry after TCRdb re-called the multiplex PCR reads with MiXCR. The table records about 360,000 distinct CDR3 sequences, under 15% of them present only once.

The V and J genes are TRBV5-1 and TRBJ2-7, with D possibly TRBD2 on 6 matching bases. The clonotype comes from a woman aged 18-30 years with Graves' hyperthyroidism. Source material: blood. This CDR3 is CASSLITSNSYEQYF. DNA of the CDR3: TGCGCCAGCAGCTTGATTACTAGCAACTCCTACGAGCAGTACTTC.